This TCR beta chain came from a study of T cells in Graves' hyperthyroidism and ophthalmopathy. This clonotype was counted ten times or more. The antigen is unknown. Amplification targeted TCR beta CDR3 regions from RNA transcripts. HTBI primers were the set used in a first-round RT-PCR of the TCR CDR3. TCRdb processed the multiplex PCR reads anew with MiXCR; each CDR3 protein has one entry. This sample has about 400,000 distinct CDR3 sequences, with roughly 14% found just once. The CDR3 is 13 residues long. The V segment lost 5 bases and the J segment 8 bases; nucleotides outside the gene matches: 6. Looked up from germline, CDR1 is ENHRY and CDR2 is SYGVKD. Study-wide points: Ophthalmopathy was predicted by the model a median of approximately 6 months ahead of onset.

Pregnant or lactating patients were excluded, as were those with uncontrolled infection or other autoimmune disease. Diagnoses used clinical symptoms, serum thyroxine and TRAb, thyroid ultrasound and orbital computed tomography. The V gene is TRBV10-3, the J gene TRBJ2-1, with 7 bases aligning to TRBD2. Material for sequencing was blood. This sequence originates from a young woman with Graves' hyperthyroidism that later progressed to Graves' ophthalmopathy. The CDR3 region is CAISPTSFHEQFF. The CDR3 DNA reads as TGTGCCATCAGTCCGACTAGCTTTCATGAGCAGTTCTTC.